This paragraph reports one TCR beta chain. Only a few counts were recorded for this clone. Its antigen is not yet known. No much larger clone exists at a distance of one base, and base qualities are not known. These data originate in a study of cytomegalovirus exposure and HLA in healthy donors listed by TCRdb under 2017. Study-level background: An earlier analysis of some 550 of the donors reported approximately 270 Gb of sequence data and some 100 million unique TCR beta sequences from about 200 million T cells. An early release covering roughly 600 HLA-typed donors comprised approximately 300 gigabases of sequencing data and around 86 million unique TCR sequences. Of the roughly 420 genotyped donors, 70% to 90% were placed in the genetic ancestry cluster associated with self-reported Caucasian donors. The study aimed to test whether signatures of past pathogen exposure could be identified by cataloging public T cell receptors. The study used immunosequencing to profile the T cell repertoires of several hundred subjects and linked those repertoires to cytomegalovirus serostatus. A separate validation cohort of roughly 130 different subjects was used in addition to the approximately 640-subject first cohort. The study combined high-throughput TCR immunosequencing, statistical association of individual TCRs with disease status, and machine learning to predict cytomegalovirus infection status. A later analysis re-analyzed previously published TCR beta repertoires from roughly 630 donors and added high-resolution HLA genotyping to study TCR occurrence patterns. Rather than using new phenotypic data, the later analysis identified candidate immune exposures from TCR beta sequences and from how often those sequences occurred across donors. In an earlier analysis of roughly 580 of the donors, high-throughput TCR beta sequencing was used to judge whether each TCR beta V gene segment behaved as functional or pseudogenic. Donor age, sex, ethnicity and CMV serostatus were collected together with the repertoire data. In a later genetic analysis, genome-wide SNP genotypes for about three fifths of the 666 donors were used, and that subset was treated as a discovery cohort. Every discovery cohort repertoire had been produced on one sequencing platform. Both class I and class II loci were covered by HLA typing, at four-digit resolution. The number of typed donors differed by locus: roughly 620-640 for A, B, C, DRB1 and DQB1; approximately 520 for DQA1; about 600 for DPA1; and around 470 for DPB1. Four to six DR-DQ haplotypes were handled as single units for association and clustering because linkage in the cohort was strong. Among around 400 genotyped donors of the cohort, an average of roughly 230,000 unique TCR beta nucleotide sequences was sequenced per donor, of which about 19% were non-productive.

At the junction V is shortened by 0 bases and J by 4 bases, with 3 bases in between. From the cysteine through the phenylalanine, the CDR3 covers 12 amino acids. Kept here is only the CDR3 DNA, which spans 36 bases and is read in frame from base 1. The germline V gene gives CDR1 as SGHRS and CDR2 as YFSETQ. Paper-wide results and their limitations: In a later genetic analysis, a missense DCLRE1C variant was associated with V-gene and J-gene trimming of TCR beta chains, and the association was replicated in an independent cohort. Specific HLA alleles were associated with over 15,000 TCR beta sequences at a false discovery rate of 0.05 in a later analysis. In the study, about 150 TCR beta chains were listed as associated with cytomegalovirus. A later analysis reported that several top co-occurrence clusters appeared linked to parvovirus B19, influenza, CMV and Epstein-Barr virus. While some public TCRs were present in many individuals, most TCR sequences turned up only very rarely across donors. Broadly in line with IMGT annotations, most TCR beta V segments showed up in productive rearrangements about 87% or about 30% of the time in an earlier analysis of approximately 640 of the donors. It was suggested by the authors that the approach could potentially be generalized to other disease states and immunological phenotypes. A further reported finding was that TCR beta sequences accurately predicted the HLA-A and HLA-B alleles for most subjects in the first cohort. HLA typing was unavailable for some donors at each locus, so association tests used only the typed subset. Only TCR beta chains were sequenced in this cohort, and the absence of alpha or paired-chain data limited detectable features. Assigning TCR associations to individual alleles was difficult when HLA alleles, especially DR and DQ, strongly co-occurred. Sequencing depth was assumed to be roughly uniform across donors in the presence/absence analyses, though that assumption may not hold. Most CMV-associated TCR beta chains appeared to be HLA-restricted in a later analysis, and the HLA associations seemed to be driven largely by CMV exposure. In vitro tests confirmed that a few of the cytomegalovirus-associated TCR beta chains recognize cytomegalovirus antigens. For the cohort, immune exposure information was limited to CMV serostatus. The classifier was reported to diagnose cytomegalovirus status with high specificity and sensitivity in both the original and validation cohorts. In a later analysis, HLA-associated TCR beta chains showed more clonal expansion and lower generation probabilities than non-associated chains that were equally common. Because counts were too low, 15 to 20 rarely observed V segments, including chromosome 9 orphons, were excluded from the earlier analysis of around 640 of the donors. A cluster of highly shared sequence variants was judged likely to represent a technical artifact of the sequencing pipeline. The 87-base-pair reads could not distinguish some IMGT-functional V segments, including TRBV6-2 and TRBV6-3, so those segments were excluded. Compared with the roughly 670-donor mean, donors in an Asian-associated ancestry cluster had fewer N-insertions in productive TCRs, according to a later genetic analysis. Correlated functional status among segregating V segments might be attributable to linkage disequilibrium, but an unknown experimental factor could not be ruled out. A later analysis found that TCR association rates varied across HLA loci, with DRB1 alleles showing the most associated TCRs and HLA-C alleles the fewest.

The cohort consisted of hundreds of healthy bone marrow donors. Cohort members were all nominally healthy when sampled, although unrecorded immune exposures were likely present. The donor was CMV seropositive and was included in the group of approximately 300 seropositive cohort members. A peripheral blood sample was collected from each donor, and TCR beta sequencing was performed on peripheral blood mononuclear cells. Genomic DNA was extracted from the blood cell samples with the Qiagen DNeasy Blood Extraction Kit. Library construction relied on the immunoSEQ multiplex PCR assay. For the multiplex PCR, a mixture combining 60 forward primers for TCR Vbeta segments and 13 reverse primers for TCR Jbeta segments was used. The CDR3 region of rearranged TCR beta genes was amplified from genomic DNA with a multiplex PCR assay. On the Illumina HiSeq System, the amplified TCR beta libraries were sequenced as 87-base-pair reads. The study's own analysis went as follows. In a later analysis, tens of millions of unique TCR beta chains were counted across the roughly 700 repertoires, and approximately 11 million of these chains were shared by at least two donors. Raw reads were error-corrected and collapsed into unique sequences with a nearest-neighbor algorithm that merged closely related sequences to remove PCR and sequencing errors. Alignment of CDR3 sequences to IMGT reference sequences was used to assign V, D and J gene segments. Each retained sequence needed at least a six-nucleotide match to both a V gene segment and a J gene segment. A rearrangement was called productive if the CDR3 had no stop codons and remained in frame with V and J, and every other rearrangement was called non-productive. CDR3 was defined according to IMGT convention as the region running from the second conserved V-encoded cysteine to the conserved J-encoded phenylalanine. The earlier analysis of 500 to 600 of the donors excluded sequences that lacked an unambiguous match to a single V gene segment. In an earlier analysis of several hundred of the donors, V segments were called functional above 56.7% productive rearrangements and were called segregating when the between-donor standard deviation exceeded 5%. A statistical classification framework was built to diagnose cytomegalovirus status from the catalog of TCR beta chain sequences. In a later analysis, TCR nucleotide sequences were compared against IMGT/GENE-DB human TR gene sequences so that V and J genes could be assigned. The TCRdist pipeline was used in a later analysis to assign CDR3 sequences and most-parsimonious VDJ recombination scenarios. In a later analysis, every TCR beta chain was defined by the combination of its CDR3 amino acid sequence and its V-gene family, and reads without a unique V-gene family were dropped. To address suspected cross-contamination and a sequencing artifact, a later analysis removed roughly 580 highly shared, low-generation-probability nucleotide sequences. In a later analysis, a clonal expansion index was calculated for each public chain from normalized within-repertoire ranks of inferred template counts. In a later analysis, generation probabilities were computed with a VDJ recombination model fitted to out-of-frame rearrangements, and the resulting probabilities were checked against IGoR. In a later analysis, TCR-TCR, TCR-HLA and TCR-CMV co-occurrence was scored with hypergeometric tests, and a repertoire-size bias correction was applied to TCR pairs. False discovery rates were estimated in a later analysis by permuting HLA or CMV assignments 20 times. A later analysis grouped co-occurring TCRs with DBSCAN, adding TCRdist sequence similarity when clustering within HLA-allele-positive subsets. Co-occurrence clustering excluded repertoires with fewer than 30,000 or more than 120,000 public chains, plus five with anomalous nucleotide sharing. Here the immuneACCESS table is served through TCRdb, limited to in-frame sequences with V and J called. Missing clones are a known gap in these copies; in checked studies unresolved V genes cover under half, and the rest lacks a known reason. That table gives V, J and clone size, and the DNA gave D and trimming. Present in this sample are about 130,000 clones, about four fifths of which were seen just once. The top ten clones comprise roughly 4% of the sample.

The sequenced material came from PBMCs. Here the chain combines TRBV5-1 and TRBJ2-3; the D gene remains uncertain. The TCR originated in a middle-aged woman in good health and CMV-seropositive. The nucleotide sequence reads TGCGCCAGCAGCTTGGCCGCAGATACGCAGTATTTT. Protein translation: CASSLAADTQYF.